This section outlines one TCR beta chain sequence together with its context. The data belong to a study of blood T cell repertoires in COVID-19. Study overall: The United States, Italy and Spain supplied acute and convalescent COVID-19 samples.

Authors' data handling: It was from reference gene primer amplification that nucleated cell counts were estimated. Repertoires were generated with immunoSEQ multiplex PCR, while TCRdb's copy carries only in-frame clones and drops some. The V and J calls and clone size were taken over from that table, and D and trimming were inferred from the DNA. The sample holds under 200,000 clones, roughly nine tenths seen once. Germline CDR1 and CDR2: MDHEN and SYDVKM. The length of the CDR3 is 17 residues. V was cut by 3 bases and J by 1 base, with 16 bases left in between. The gene calls are TRBV28 and TRBJ1-5; no firm D call. The sequenced sample consisted of peripheral blood. This TCR was recovered from a man younger than 30 with acute or convalescent COVID-19. The CDR3 sequence: CASSLGQRGWSNQPQHF. The CDR3 region has the DNA TGTGCCAGCAGTTTGGGCCAACGGGGATGGAGCAATCAGCCCCAGCATTTT.